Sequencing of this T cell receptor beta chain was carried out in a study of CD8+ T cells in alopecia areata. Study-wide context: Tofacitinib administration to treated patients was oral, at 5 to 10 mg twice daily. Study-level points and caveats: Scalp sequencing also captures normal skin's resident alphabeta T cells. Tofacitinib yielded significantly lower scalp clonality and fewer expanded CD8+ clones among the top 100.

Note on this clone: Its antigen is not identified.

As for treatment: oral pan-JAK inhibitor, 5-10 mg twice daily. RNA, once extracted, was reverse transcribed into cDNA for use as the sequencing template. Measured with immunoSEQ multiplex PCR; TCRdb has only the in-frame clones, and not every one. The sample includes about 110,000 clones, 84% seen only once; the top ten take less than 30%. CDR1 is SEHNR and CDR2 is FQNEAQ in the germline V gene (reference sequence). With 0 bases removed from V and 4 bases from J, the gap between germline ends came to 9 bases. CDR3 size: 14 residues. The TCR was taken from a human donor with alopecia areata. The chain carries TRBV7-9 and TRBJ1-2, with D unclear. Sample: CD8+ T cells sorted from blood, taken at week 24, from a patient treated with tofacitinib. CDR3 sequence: CASSLAGRGYGYTF. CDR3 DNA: TGTGCCAGCAGCTTAGCGGGTCGGGGCTATGGCTACACCTTC.